This TCR beta chain was documented in a study of blood T cell repertoires in COVID-19. Data came from immunoSEQ multiplex PCR; TCRdb stores just in-frame clones and leaves some out. This sample yields about 400,000 clones, of which over 75% are seen a single time; 2% to 2.5% belongs to the top ten. From germline, CDR1 is DFQATT and CDR2 SNEGSKA (reference sequence). The CDR3 extends over 11 amino acids. With 5 bases removed from V and 4 bases from J, the gap between germline ends came to 9 bases. This sequence was found in a woman aged 40 to 55 with acute COVID-19. The sample taken for sequencing was PBMCs or T cells enriched from blood (not recorded which). V and J are TRBV20-1 and TRBJ2-7, with D unclear. CDR3 in DNA: TGCAGTGCTTTCGAGCAATACGAGCAGTACTTC. Translation: CSAFEQYEQYF.